These 20 T cell receptor beta chains share one sample of origin, sequenced in a study of blood T cells in healthy people across ages (dated by TCRdb to 2015 to 2017). Library preparation was by 5' RACE. The sequencer was an Illumina HiSeq 2500. The second PCR ran for roughly 7 to 12 cycles and used a J-beta primer mix along with a sample-barcoded 5' primer. TCRdb reran the public reads through fastp at Q25 and MiXCR, keeping productive beta chains. Every CDR3 protein is listed once, alongside the most common genes and DNA of its rows. The sample data list about a million distinct CDR3 sequences, and about 48% of these were observed just once. The ten largest clones capture under 15% of the sample. Sequenced input: blood. The receptors derive from a man in his thirties or forties in good health.

V and J are TRBV5-1 and TRBJ1-5; 7 bases map to TRBD1. CDR3 length: 16 residues. From germline, CDR1 is SGHRS and CDR2 YFSETQ. V dropped 5 bases and J dropped 4; count of bases not matched to a gene: 12. The CDR3 is CASRTGTRAKNQPQHF. CDR3 DNA sequence: TGCGCCAGCAGGACAGGGACTAGGGCTAAGAATCAGCCCCAGCATTTT. Combining the CDR3 with reference TRBV5-1 and TRBJ1-5 gives the whole variable domain KAGVTQTPRYLIKTRGQQVTLSCSPISGHRSVSWYQQTPGQGLQFLFEYFSETQRNKGNFPGRFSGRQFSNSRSEMNVSTLELGDSALYLCASRTGTRAKNQPQHFGDGTRLSIL.

The chain has TRBV28 and TRBJ1-1; D is unresolved. This CDR3 contains 12 residues. Germline loops: CDR1 MDHEN, CDR2 SYDVKM. V was shortened by 6 bases and J by 4 bases, with 9 bases between the two germline ends. The CDR3 loop is CASRLSPTEAFF. The CDR3 nucleotides read TGTGCCAGCAGACTTAGTCCCACTGAAGCTTTCTTT. Together with reference TRBV28 and TRBJ1-1, the CDR3 gives the full variable domain: DVKVTQSSRYLVKRTGEKVFLECVQDMDHENMFWYRQDPGLGLRLIYFSYDVKMKEKGDIPEGYSVSREKKERFSLILESASTNQTSMYLCASRLSPTEAFFGQGTRLTVV.

J is TRBJ2-1 and V is TRBV27; weak D call: TRBD1 (6 bases). The V gene's germline CDR1 is MNHEY and CDR2 SMNVEV (reference sequence). The CDR3 is 14 residues long. Trimming took 5 bases from V and 5 from J, leaving 13 bases between them. The CDR3 protein is CASSPIGQNNEQFF. The CDR3 DNA reads as TGTGCCAGCAGTCCCATTGGACAGAACAATGAGCAGTTCTTC.

This clonotype has a handful of counts. The chain is built from TRBV18 and TRBJ2-7, with TRBD1 identical over 7 bases. The CDR3 has 14 residues. With 2 bases clipped from V and 0 bases from J, the junction kept 1 base outside the gene matches. Germline V gene sequence: CDR1 KGHSH, CDR2 LQKENI. In DNA form, the CDR3 reads TGTGCCAGCTCACCATGGGACAGCTCCTACGAGCAGTACTTC. Amino acids: CASSPWDSSYEQYF.

The chain uses TRBV2 and TRBJ2-7; D gene ambiguous. CDR3 length: 13 residues. Germline CDR1 reads SNHLY; CDR2 reads FYNNEI. With 4 bases removed from V and 2 bases from J, the gap between germline ends came to 9 bases. The CDR3 here is CASSVSPAYEQYF. The CDR3 DNA reads TGTGCCAGCAGTGTATCACCCGCCTACGAGCAGTACTTC.

The V and J genes are TRBV3-1 and TRBJ2-4, with a tentative D call TRBD1 (6 bases). The J call is in doubt because the DNA end fits TRBJ2-7 better. Looked up from germline, CDR1 is LGHDT and CDR2 is YNNKEL (reference sequence). The CDR3 sequence is 15 residues long. The CDR3 loop reads CASSQVPGDGYEQYF. CDR3 nucleotide sequence: TGTGCCAGCAGCCAAGTGCCAGGGGACGGCTACGAGCAGTACTTC.

The chain has TRBV3-1 and TRBJ1-2; TRBD1 aligns across 7 bases. Looked up from germline, CDR1 is LGHDT and CDR2 is YNNKEL (reference sequence). The CDR3 contains 12 residues. V trimming: 3 bases; J trimming: 7 bases; junction bases outside the gene matches: 2. The CDR3 region is CASSHGQVGYTF. CDR3 bases: TGTGCCAGCAGCCATGGACAGGTTGGCTACACCTTC. The complete variable domain, with remaining parts taken from reference TRBV3-1 and TRBJ1-2, reads DTAVSQTPKYLVTQMGNDKSIKCEQNLGHDTMYWYKQDSKKFLKIMFSYNNKELIINETVPNRFSPKSPDKAHLNLHINSLELGDSAVYFCASSHGQVGYTFGSGTRLTVV.

This clonotype was picked up a small number of times. The gene calls are TRBV29-1 and TRBJ2-7; 7 bases match TRBD1. CDR3 length: 14 amino acids. Germline CDR1 reads SQVTM; CDR2 reads ANQGSEA. Trimming took 1 base from V and 2 from J; bases not matched to a gene: 5. The CDR3 is CSVEVTGAAYEQYF. As DNA, the CDR3 is TGCAGCGTTGAAGTAACAGGGGCGGCCTACGAGCAGTACTTC.

The CDR3 region is CSARDGRRDNEQFF. The CDR3 nucleotides read TGCAGTGCTAGAGATGGTCGTAGAGACAATGAGCAGTTCTTC. The chain has TRBV20-1 and TRBJ2-1; D remains ambiguous. The CDR3 has 14 residues. Germline values: CDR1 DFQATT, CDR2 SNEGSKA (reference sequence). Deletions cut 0 bases from V and 5 bases from J, with 11 bases between.

V and J are TRBV20-1 and TRBJ2-4; D possibly corresponds to TRBD2 (5 bases). The closer fit of TRBJ2-7 to the DNA end suggests the J call may be wrong. The CDR3 spans 11 residues. The germline CDR1 and CDR2 sequences are DFQATT and SNEGSKA (reference sequence). Here the CDR3 reads CSPYGDYEQYF. The DNA of the CDR3 is TGCAGTCCGTACGGGGACTACGAGCAGTACTTC.

V usage is TRBV7-2 and J usage is TRBJ1-6, with 9 positions matching TRBD1. Germline V gene data show CDR1 as SGHTA and CDR2 as FQGNSA. The CDR3 is 15 residues long. With V trimmed by 5 bases and J by 6 bases, 5 bases remained unmatched. CDR3 DNA sequence: TGTGCCAGCAGCCCAGGACAGGGGACTAATTCACCCCTCCACTTT. Its protein product is CASSPGQGTNSPLHF.

The rearrangement links TRBV19 to TRBJ1-6, with D perhaps TRBD1 (5 bases). The V end lost 6 bases, the J end lost 7 bases, and 16 bases lay between the germline ends. In germline, CDR1 is LNHDA, CDR2 SQIVND (reference sequence). There are 15 residues in the CDR3. CDR3 sequence (DNA): TGTGCCAGTAGGACGGCAGGGAACAACAATTCACCCCTCCACTTT. It encodes CASRTAGNNNSPLHF. The variable domain in full, with the rest retrieved from reference TRBV19 and TRBJ1-6, is DGGITQSPKYLFRKEGQNVTLSCEQNLNHDAMYWYRQDPGQGLRLIYYSQIVNDFQKGDIAEGYSVSREKKESFPLTVTSAQKNPTAFYLCASRTAGNNNSPLHFGNGTRLTVT.

The genes are TRBV7-2 and TRBJ2-3, with 7 positions matching TRBD1. CDR3 length: 12 residues. Losses at the gene ends were 5 bases for V and 9 bases for J; bases not matched to a gene: 5. Germline CDR1 reads SGHTA; CDR2 reads FQGNSA. CDR3 sequence: CASSGTALTQYF. In DNA, the CDR3 is TGTGCCAGCAGCGGGACAGCTTTAACGCAGTATTTT.

The chain has TRBV12-3 or TRBV12-4 and TRBJ2-3; 7 positions agree with TRBD2. This CDR3 is 15 amino acids long. V lost 7 bases to trimming and J lost 6 bases; unmatched junction nucleotides: 13. The CDR3 is CASTKGGLGTDTQYF. CDR3 in DNA: TGTGCCAGCACCAAGGGAGGACTAGGGACTGATACGCAGTATTTT.

This chain uses TRBV6-2 or TRBV6-3 with TRBJ1-5; a weak D match, TRBD1 (6 bases). The V end was cut by 0 bases, the J end by 1 base, with 16 bases between. Germline V CDR1 and CDR2: MNHEY, SVGEGT. The CDR3 runs 18 residues. CDR3 residues: CASSYSAGDVMSNQPQHF. The CDR3 DNA sequence: TGTGCCAGCAGTTACTCGGCAGGGGACGTAATGAGCAATCAGCCCCAGCATTTT.

The chain links TRBV29-1 to TRBJ2-4; 8 bases are shared with TRBD1. Trimming removed 7 bases from V and 0 bases from J; junction bases left unmatched: 17. Germline CDR1 SQVTM, CDR2 ANQGSEA. The CDR3 has 18 amino acids. The CDR3 DNA is TGCAGCGCCCTTGCTGGACAGGGACGGGTTGGAGCCAAAAACATTCAGTACTTC. Amino acid sequence: CSALAGQGRVGAKNIQYF. The full variable domain, rest sourced from reference TRBV29-1 and TRBJ2-4, is SAVISQKPSRDICQRGTSLTIQCQVDSQVTMMFWYRQQPGQSLTLIATANQGSEATYESGFVIDKFPISRPNLTFSTLTVSNMSPEDSSIYLCSALAGQGRVGAKNIQYFGAGTRLSVL.

Many counts were recorded for this clonotype. The J gene is TRBJ2-1, the V gene TRBV28; possible D gene TRBD1, 5 bases. This CDR3 has 15 amino acids. Germline CDR1 reads MDHEN; CDR2 reads SYDVKM. Trimming stripped 5 bases from V and 2 bases from J, with 13 bases between. The CDR3 coding sequence is TGTGCCAGCAGTCTCGGACAAAAGGCCTACAATGAGCAGTTCTTC. Translated, it gives CASSLGQKAYNEQFF.

The chain employs TRBV7-2 and TRBJ2-3, with a tentative D call TRBD2 (6 bases). From germline, CDR1 is SGHTA and CDR2 FQGNSA. Trimming removed 5 bases at V and 4 bases at J, with 25 bases between. The CDR3 contains 18 residues. The CDR3: CASSLLGSGWGVSDTQYF. The DNA for the CDR3 is TGTGCCAGCAGCCTCCTGGGGAGCGGGTGGGGCGTCTCAGATACGCAGTATTTT.

This clonotype was observed a few times. Mismatch with germline at one junction end may stem from a read error. This sequence joins TRBV12-3 or TRBV12-4 and TRBJ2-1, with D tentatively TRBD1 (6 bases). The CDR3 has 14 amino acids. Here the CDR3 DNA reads TGTGCCAGCAGCCTAACAGGGACCTACAAGGAGCAGTTCTTC. It is translated as CASSLTGTYKEQFF.

V gene TRBV5-1 combines with J gene TRBJ1-1; 7 bases line up with TRBD1. Germline CDR1 reads SGHRS; CDR2 reads YFSETQ. The CDR3 is 14 residues long. V lost 2 bases, J lost 4 bases, and 5 bases stayed unmatched. The CDR3 DNA reads as TGCGCCAGCAGCTTTTCGTCAGGGGGCACTGAAGCTTTCTTT. It specifies CASSFSSGGTEAFF.